These 26 T cell receptor beta chains share one sample of origin, sequenced in a study of naive and memory T cell subsets. For blood and skin samples, reverse transcription used TCR alpha and beta constant primers. A single record per CDR3 protein comes from TCRdb applying MiXCR to the 5' RACE reads. The repertoire holds about 22,000 distinct CDR3 sequences, 4% to 4.5% seen once, with less than 9% in the top ten. RNA was extracted from roughly 2.5 ml of whole blood of healthy adults. The source of these receptors is a male donor in good health.

The chain couples TRBV20-1 to TRBJ1-5; the D is unclear. Germline assignment: CDR1 DFQATT and CDR2 SNEGSKA (reference sequence). V gave up 5 bases and J gave up 4 bases, with 18 bases separating them. This CDR3 is built from 15 residues. The CDR3 spells CSALKTNIANQPQHF. The CDR3 DNA reads TGCAGTGCTCTAAAGACCAATATAGCAAATCAGCCCCAGCATTTT.

This clonotype occurred many times. The rearrangement links TRBV5-1 to TRBJ2-5; TRBD2 might be the D (5 bases). The germline V gene has CDR1 SGHRS and CDR2 YFSETQ. Trimming shortened V by 4 bases and J by 4 bases, and 11 bases separated the two germline ends. The CDR3 is 13 residues long. CDR3 in amino acids: CASSRRAGETQYF. The CDR3 DNA reads TGCGCCAGCAGCCGTCGGGCGGGAGAGACCCAGTACTTC. The whole variable domain, filled in from reference TRBV5-1 and TRBJ2-5, reads KAGVTQTPRYLIKTRGQQVTLSCSPISGHRSVSWYQQTPGQGLQFLFEYFSETQRNKGNFPGRFSGRQFSNSRSEMNVSTLELGDSALYLCASSRRAGETQYFGPGTRLLVL.

This clonotype showed up many times. The rearrangement links TRBV6-5 to TRBJ2-7; 8 bases map to TRBD1. Losses at the gene ends were 6 bases for V and 2 bases for J; bases not matched to a gene: 6. Looked up from germline, CDR1 is MNHEY and CDR2 is SVGAGI. The CDR3 length is 14 residues. CDR3 residues: CASSDRGWAYEQYF. Here the CDR3 DNA reads TGTGCCAGCAGCGACAGGGGATGGGCCTACGAGCAGTACTTC.

In its sample, this clonotype was seen many times. The gene calls are TRBV20-1 and TRBJ1-1, with 8 bases aligning to TRBD1. The junction had 13 bases not matched to a gene; V was cut back by 5 bases and J by 2 bases. This CDR3 is built from 16 residues. Germline V CDR1 and CDR2: DFQATT, SNEGSKA (reference sequence). The DNA for the CDR3 is TGCAGTGCTCCCCGTCAGGGGGCGCGTGGTAACACTGAAGCTTTCTTT. It codes for CSAPRQGARGNTEAFF.

This clonotype has at least ten counts. The chain has TRBV10-3 and TRBJ1-3; D is unresolved. V was cut by 7 bases and J by 0 bases, with 13 bases left in between. The CDR3 runs 15 residues. Germline lookup yields CDR1 ENHRY and CDR2 SYGVKD. CDR3 sequence: CAIKSNSLSGNTIYF. DNA for the CDR3: TGTGCCATCAAATCGAACAGTCTCTCTGGAAACACCATATATTTT.

This clonotype occurred many times. The rearrangement uses TRBV28 and TRBJ2-4; 10 bases line up with TRBD1. This CDR3 has 14 residues. The V and J ends lost 7 bases and 6 bases, in that order; junction bases with no gene match: 6. Germline CDR1 is MDHEN and CDR2 is SYDVKM. The CDR3 coding sequence is TGTGCCAGCACTCAGGACAGGGGGTTAAACATTCAGTACTTC. Protein product: CASTQDRGLNIQYF.

This clonotype was seen repeatedly, ten times or more. This chain links TRBV7-8 with TRBJ1-1; D possibly corresponds to TRBD1 (6 bases). This CDR3 has 16 amino acids. Trimming cost V 1 base and J 5 bases, with 17 bases left between them. Germline CDR1 SGHVS, CDR2 FQNEAQ. The CDR3 coding sequence is TGTGCCAGCAGCTTAGAGCACAGGGAAACGGGGACTGAAGCTTTCTTT. Translating it yields CASSLEHRETGTEAFF.

This clonotype appeared many times. V gene TRBV7-9 combines with J gene TRBJ1-2; 9 nucleotides align to TRBD1. Germline loops: CDR1 SEHNR, CDR2 FQNEAQ (reference sequence). Germline trimming cut 4 bases from V and 4 bases from J; bases unmatched to any gene: 13. This CDR3 has 17 residues. The CDR3 loop is CASSSRPGTGIGYGYTF. CDR3 nucleotides: TGTGCCAGCAGCTCTCGTCCCGGGACAGGGATTGGCTATGGCTACACCTTC. The whole variable domain, remainder taken from reference TRBV7-9 and TRBJ1-2, is DTGVSQNPRHKITKRGQNVTFRCDPISEHNRLYWYRQTLGQGPEFLTYFQNEAQLEKSRLLSDRFSAERPKGSFSTLEIQRTEQGDSAMYLCASSSRPGTGIGYGYTFGSGTRLTVV.

This clonotype was counted at least ten times. The chain uses TRBV5-1 and TRBJ2-5, with 9 bases that match TRBD2. The germline gives CDR1 SGHRS, CDR2 YFSETQ. V lost 5 bases and J lost 4; bases outside the gene matches: 3. This CDR3 has 13 amino acids. DNA for the CDR3: TGCGCCAGCAGTCTAGCGGGACGAGAGACCCAGTACTTC. This codes for CASSLAGRETQYF.

This clonotype was observed many times. The gene calls are TRBV20-1 and TRBJ2-2, with D uncertain. Looked up from germline, CDR1 is DFQATT and CDR2 is SNEGSKA (reference sequence). Trimming shortened V by 0 bases and J by 6 bases, and 8 bases separated the two germline ends. The CDR3 sequence is 13 residues long. CDR3 DNA sequence: TGCAGTGCTAGAGATATGGTTGCCGGGGAGCTGTTTTTT. Its translation: CSARDMVAGELFF.

This clonotype has a count of ten or more. The V gene is TRBV29-1, the J gene TRBJ1-1; possible D gene TRBD1, 5 bases. The CDR3 sequence is 13 residues long. Germline V CDR1 and CDR2: SQVTM, ANQGSEA. V shed 4 bases and J shed 3 bases, with 12 bases lying between them. The CDR3 sequence is CSVGFGGDTEAFF. CDR3 sequence (DNA): TGCAGCGTTGGGTTTGGGGGTGACACTGAAGCTTTCTTT. The variable domain in full, completed from reference TRBV29-1 and TRBJ1-1, reads SAVISQKPSRDICQRGTSLTIQCQVDSQVTMMFWYRQQPGQSLTLIATANQGSEATYESGFVIDKFPISRPNLTFSTLTVSNMSPEDSSIYLCSVGFGGDTEAFFGQGTRLTVV.

This clonotype has at least ten counts. The rearrangement uses TRBV7-2 and TRBJ1-6, with 9 bases fitting TRBD1. Germline loops: CDR1 SGHTA, CDR2 FQGNSA. The CDR3 has 15 amino acids. The ends lost 5 bases at V and 7 bases at J; junction bases unmatched: 6. CDR3 nucleotide sequence: TGTGCCAGCAGCGGAGGGACAGGGTTGAATTCACCCCTCCACTTT. It yields the protein CASSGGTGLNSPLHF. The full variable domain, rest sourced from reference TRBV7-2 and TRBJ1-6, is GAGVSQSPSNKVTEKGKDVELRCDPISGHTALYWYRQSLGQGLEFLIYFQGNSAPDKSGLPSDRFSAERTGGSVSTLTIQRTQQEDSAVYLCASSGGTGLNSPLHFGNGTRLTVT.

This clonotype was counted many times. V gene TRBV28 combines with J gene TRBJ2-3, with TRBD2 matching 11 bases. The CDR3 runs to 14 residues. CDR1 MDHEN and CDR2 SYDVKM come from the germline V gene. The J segment lost 5 bases and the V segment lost 7 bases, leaving 5 bases of the junction unmatched. CDR3 in DNA: TGTGCCAGCATTAGCGGGAGGGCCTTAGATACGCAGTATTTT. Translating gives CASISGRALDTQYF. Looking up the rest from reference TRBV28 and TRBJ2-3 gives the full variable domain: DVKVTQSSRYLVKRTGEKVFLECVQDMDHENMFWYRQDPGLGLRLIYFSYDVKMKEKGDIPEGYSVSREKKERFSLILESASTNQTSMYLCASISGRALDTQYFGPGTRLTVL.

Many counts were recorded for this clonotype. The limits of the CDR3 on the DNA are not certain, so only TCRdb's listed CDR3 is given. The CDR3 region is CQTWRGRTPGSCFF. The V and J genes are TRBV21-1 and TRBJ2-2; the table calls TRBD2, which could not be checked here. TRBV21-1 is annotated as a pseudogene. The CDR3 is made up of 14 amino acids, end residues included.

This clonotype was seen ten or more times. V usage is TRBV7-2 and J usage is TRBJ2-1, with a possible D match to TRBD1 (6 bases). CDR1 and CDR2 from the germline V gene are SGHTA and FQGNSA. Trimming pared 1 base from V and 10 bases from J, leaving 11 bases between. The CDR3 consists of 13 residues. CDR3 bases: TGTGCCAGCAGCTTAGGAATCGGGACAGAGCAGTTCTTC. This gives the protein CASSLGIGTEQFF.

This clonotype appeared a few times. A read error may explain this, as a much larger clone is one base away. V usage is TRBV27 and J usage is TRBJ1-5; 9 bases are shared with TRBD1. The germline V gene encodes CDR1 MNHEY and CDR2 SMNVEV (reference sequence). The CDR3 covers 16 residues. As DNA, the CDR3 is TGTGCCAGCAGTCCATCCGGGACAGGGTATTATCAGCCCCAGAATTTT. The encoded protein is CASSPSGTGYYQPQNF.

This clonotype has at least ten counts. The CDR3 here is CASSLGAPAYGYTF. The CDR3 DNA sequence: TGTGCCAGCAGTTTAGGGGCACCTGCGTATGGCTACACCTTC. This chain uses TRBV12-3 or TRBV12-4 with TRBJ1-2; D is unclear. There are 14 residues in the CDR3. The V end lost 1 base, the J end lost 5 bases, and 11 bases lay between the germline ends.

This clonotype was detected ten times or more. The V gene is TRBV5-6, the J gene TRBJ2-5, with a possible D match to TRBD1 (6 bases). CDR3 size: 13 residues. Trimming stripped 4 bases from V and 5 bases from J, with 12 bases between. Germline CDR1 SGHDT, CDR2 YYEEEE. The CDR3 loop is CASSATGSETQYF. The CDR3 nucleotides are TGTGCCAGCAGCGCCACAGGGTCTGAGACCCAGTACTTC.

There are many counts of this clonotype. The chain is built from TRBV11-2 and TRBJ1-2; weak D call: TRBD1 (6 bases). Trimming removed 3 bases from V and 4 bases from J, with 12 bases in between. This CDR3 spans 14 amino acids. Germline V gene sequence: CDR1 SGHAT, CDR2 FQNNGV. CDR3 nucleotides: TGTGCCAGCAGCTTGCAGGGGACTGTCTATGGCTACACCTTC. Encoded protein: CASSLQGTVYGYTF.

Many counts were recorded for this clonotype. The chain uses TRBV2 and TRBJ2-7; no firm D call. Trimming cost V 7 bases and J 0 bases, with 4 bases left between them. CDR1 SNHLY and CDR2 FYNNEI come from the germline V gene. CDR3 length equals 11 residues. CDR3 sequence reads: CASTSSYEQYF. The CDR3 DNA reads TGTGCCAGCACCAGCTCCTACGAGCAGTACTTC.

This clonotype was observed many times. V is TRBV19 and J is TRBJ1-5; no clear D gene. There are 14 residues in the CDR3. V lost 3 bases and J 5 bases, leaving 11 bases between the germline ends. Germline CDR1 reads LNHDA; CDR2 reads SQIVND (reference sequence). As DNA, the CDR3 is TGTGCCAGTAGTATGAGGGAGGTGCATCAGCCCCAGCATTTT. Protein product: CASSMREVHQPQHF.

The CDR3 loop reads CAISADSDTQYF. The CDR3 DNA is TGTGCCATCAGCGCTGATTCAGATACGCAGTATTTT. The rearrangement joins TRBV10-3 to TRBJ2-3, with D uncertain. The germline gives CDR1 ENHRY, CDR2 SYGVKD. V lost 6 bases and J 4 bases, leaving 8 bases between the germline ends. The CDR3 covers 12 residues.

This clonotype was observed many times. The chain uses TRBV6-5 and TRBJ1-4; no clear D gene. V was cut by 6 bases and J by 5 bases, with 16 bases left in between. The CDR3 runs 15 residues. Per germline, CDR1 MNHEY and CDR2 SVGAGI. CDR3 amino acids: CASSRVGSENEKLFF. The DNA for the CDR3 is TGTGCCAGCAGCCGCGTCGGCAGTGAGAATGAAAAACTGTTTTTT.

This chain uses TRBV19 with TRBJ1-5; TRBD1 matches at 9 bases. Unmatched junction bases numbered 5, after V lost 5 bases and J lost 3 bases. CDR3 length: 15 amino acids. The germline V gene has CDR1 LNHDA and CDR2 SQIVND (reference sequence). CDR3 nucleotides: TGTGCCAGTAGTTGGGACAGGGCCCCCAATCAGCCCCAGCATTTT. Its protein product is CASSWDRAPNQPQHF.

This clonotype was observed a few times. V and J are TRBV14 and TRBJ2-1; possible D gene TRBD1, 5 bases. Germline-derived CDR1 and CDR2 are SGHDN and FVKESK. Trimming pared 0 bases from V and 9 bases from J, leaving 18 bases between. The CDR3 covers 16 residues. The CDR3 reads CASSQDGLDIKAEQFF. CDR3 DNA sequence: TGTGCCAGCAGCCAAGATGGTTTGGACATTAAGGCTGAGCAGTTCTTC. Looking up the rest from reference TRBV14 and TRBJ2-1 gives the full variable domain: EAGVTQFPSHSVIEKGQTVTLRCDPISGHDNLYWYRRVMGKEIKFLLHFVKESKQDESGMPNNRFLAERTGGTYSTLKVQPAELEDSGVYFCASSQDGLDIKAEQFFGPGTRLTVL.

This clonotype has a handful of counts. Written as DNA, the CDR3 is TGTGCCAGCAGCTTAGGGTGGGCCCAGCAGTATTTT. Translated, it gives CASSLGWAQQYF. The V gene is TRBV7-9, the J gene TRBJ2-3; D call uncertain. Germline CDR1 and CDR2: SEHNR and FQNEAQ (reference sequence). V shed 1 base and J shed 11 bases, with 10 bases lying between them. This CDR3 has 12 amino acids.